Sequencing of this T cell receptor beta chain was carried out in a study of cytomegalovirus exposure and HLA in healthy donors. Study-wide results and limits: The study listed some 160 cytomegalovirus-associated TCR beta chains. As a later analysis revealed, the rate of TCR association differed by HLA locus, with DRB1 most and HLA-C fewest. Data from an earlier analysis indicated that most TCR beta V segments were productive either about 90% or about 30% of the time.

The PCR had 60 Vbeta and 13 Jbeta primers. Methods used by the authors: Unique TCR beta chains totaled some 88 million in a later count, with roughly 11 million of them shared. TCRdb's table, derived via immunoSEQ multiplex PCR, lists solely in-frame clones and lacks some. That table furnishes V, J and clone size, whereas the DNA furnished D and trimming. The sample contains 65,000 to 90,000 clones, around 72% of which appear only once. In the case of this clone: Antigen unknown.

Input material: PBMCs. The sequence was collected from a middle-aged woman in good health and CMV-seropositive.

The CDR3 region has the DNA TGTGCCAGCAGTGTGACAGAGAACACTGAAGCTTTCTTT. This encodes CASSVTENTEAFF. V gene TRBV6-1 combines with J gene TRBJ1-1; D may be TRBD1 (5 bases). CDR3 length equals 13 residues. The germline V gene has CDR1 MNHNS and CDR2 SASEGT. Trimming took off 4 bases at V and 1 base at J, with 7 bases between the two ends.